Sequencing of this T cell receptor (beta chain) was carried out in a study of T cell clonotyping in hematopoietic cell transplantation. General study results and limits: Without cell sorting, CD4 versus CD8 contributions remain unresolved. At the given depth, recipient repertoires were over 95% de novo clonotypes.

A word on this clone: Its target is not known.

TCRdb's table, derived via immunoSEQ multiplex PCR, lists solely in-frame clones and lacks some. The sample gives 13,000 to 15,000 clones, over 75% of which show up once; around 13% is in the top ten. Recipients were bled about 28 days pretransplant and at posttransplant days 30, 100, 180. The CDR3 totals 16 residues. Trimming took 3 bases from V and 10 from J, leaving 25 bases between them. Germline CDR1 SGHDT, CDR2 YYEEEE. The chain is built from TRBV5-6 and TRBJ1-2, with a tentative D call TRBD1 (5 bases). The receptor was derived from a male patient in his fifties who had an allogeneic stem cell transplant from an unrelated donor, so T cells may come from the graft donor. Some clones in this sample may be carry-over from other donors' samples. The material was PBMCs, obtained 100 days after allogeneic stem cell transplant. CDR3 sequence reads: CASSWDRRSSPTFYTF. Written as DNA, the CDR3 is TGTGCCAGCAGCTGGGACCGCAGGAGTAGCCCTACTTTCTACACCTTC.